Listed here are 2 T cell receptor beta chains from one sample, sequenced in a study of technical replicates of blood from a few donors. Sequencing was performed with immunoSEQ multiplex PCR; in TCRdb, only in-frame clones are kept and a portion is missing. There are about 76,000 clones in the sample; approximately 86% occur only once, and around 4.8% lies in the top ten. The sample taken for sequencing was PBMCs. The receptors were sampled from a human donor in good health. Some clones in this sample may be carry-over from other donors' samples.

This clone appeared once. The chain recombines TRBV4-1 with TRBJ2-7; TRBD1 matches at 7 bases. The CDR3 contains 16 residues. The germline V gene encodes CDR1 MGHRA and CDR2 YSYEKL. V dropped 1 base and J dropped 6; count of bases not matched to a gene: 12. The CDR3 bases are TGCGCCAGCAGCCAAGTAGTAGGGGACAGAAACCGCGAGCAGTACTTC. Its protein is CASSQVVGDRNREQYF.

The chain is built from TRBV10-3 and TRBJ2-1, with TRBD2 identical over 10 bases. From germline, CDR1 is ENHRY and CDR2 SYGVKD. Losses at the gene ends were 9 bases for V and 4 bases for J; bases not matched to a gene: 6. CDR3 length equals 14 residues. This chain's CDR3 is CAISKREGYNEQFF. For the CDR3, the DNA is TGTGCCATTTCCAAGCGGGAGGGGTACAATGAGCAGTTCTTC.